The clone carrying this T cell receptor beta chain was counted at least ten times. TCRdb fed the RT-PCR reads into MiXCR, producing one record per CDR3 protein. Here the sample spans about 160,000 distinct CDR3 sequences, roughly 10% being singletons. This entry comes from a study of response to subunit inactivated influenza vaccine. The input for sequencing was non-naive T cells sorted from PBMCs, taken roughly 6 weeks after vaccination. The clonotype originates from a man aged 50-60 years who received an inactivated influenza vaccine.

CDR3 coding DNA: TGTGCCAGCAGTGCCCGGAACAGGAGGGAGACCCAGTACTTC. As protein: CASSARNRRETQYF. The chain couples TRBV12-3 or TRBV12-4 to TRBJ2-5; D could derive from TRBD1 or TRBD2 (5 bases each). Trimming left V 5 bases short and J 5 bases short, with 15 bases between. This CDR3 is 14 amino acids long.